The rows below give T cell receptor beta chains drawn from one sample of a study of blood T cell repertoires in COVID-19. The method was immunoSEQ multiplex PCR; TCRdb's version includes in-frame clones alone and lacks a portion of them. Among some 200,000 clones, 87% were seen once, and the ten largest hold 5.5% to 8.5%. The specimen was PBMCs or T cells enriched from blood (not recorded which). These receptors came from a man aged 30 to 39 in a cohort exposed to, infected with or recovered from COVID-19 (not recorded which). Each CDR3 is given with its conserved first and last residue. A D gene is named only where the DNA matches it firmly. The listing skips clone size in some rows; elsewhere it reads once, few, many or a size class.

J gene: TRBJ1-5
D gene: .
CDR3 length: 15
V gene: TRBV16
clone size: .
CDR3 protein: CASSQGGYSNQPQHF
CDR3 DNA: TGTGCCAGCAGCCAGGGGGGGTATAGCAATCAGCCCCAGCATTTT

J gene: TRBJ2-1
D gene: TRBD1
CDR3 length: 14
V gene: TRBV7-9
clone size: many
CDR3 protein: CASSTDRMNNEQFF
CDR3 DNA: TGTGCCAGCAGCACGGACAGGATGAACAATGAGCAGTTCTTC

J gene: TRBJ2-3
D gene: .
CDR3 length: 15
V gene: TRBV5-5
clone size: .
CDR3 protein: CASSLVSGYSDTQYF
CDR3 DNA: TGTGCCAGCAGCTTGGTGTCAGGGTATTCAGATACGCAGTATTTT

J gene: TRBJ1-2
D gene: TRBD1
CDR3 length: 14
V gene: TRBV28
clone size: .
CDR3 protein: CASGGDSSFYGYTF
CDR3 DNA: TGTGCCAGCGGCGGGGACAGCTCATTCTATGGCTACACCTTC

J gene: TRBJ2-7
D gene: .
CDR3 length: 15
V gene: TRBV6-5
clone size: .
CDR3 protein: CASAGSGTSSYEQYF
CDR3 DNA: TGTGCCAGCGCTGGGTCCGGGACATCCAGCTACGAGCAGTACTTC

J gene: TRBJ2-6
D gene: .
CDR3 length: 14
V gene: TRBV10-3
clone size: once
CDR3 protein: CAIWGDSGANVLTF
CDR3 DNA: TGTGCCATCTGGGGGGACTCTGGGGCCAACGTCCTGACTTTC

J gene: TRBJ2-2
D gene: TRBD2
CDR3 length: 20
V gene: TRBV4-2
clone size: .
CDR3 protein: CASSQSVYRGGRALIGELFF
CDR3 DNA: TGTGCCAGCAGCCAAAGCGTGTATAGGGGCGGGAGGGCCTTAATCGGGGAGCTGTTTTTT

J gene: TRBJ1-3
D gene: .
CDR3 length: 14
V gene: TRBV27
clone size: .
CDR3 protein: CASSNQGSGNTIYF
CDR3 DNA: TGTGCCAGCAGTAACCAGGGGTCTGGAAACACCATATATTTT

J gene: TRBJ2-6
D gene: .
CDR3 length: 15
V gene: TRBV9
clone size: few
CDR3 protein: CASSVLPSGANVLTF
CDR3 DNA: TGTGCCAGCAGCGTACTCCCGTCTGGGGCCAACGTCCTGACTTTC

J gene: TRBJ2-2
D gene: .
CDR3 length: 15
V gene: TRBV7-3
clone size: .
CDR3 protein: CASSSFGGNTGELFF
CDR3 DNA: TGTGCCAGCAGCTCCTTTGGGGGCAACACCGGGGAGCTGTTTTTT

J gene: TRBJ1-2
D gene: .
CDR3 length: 15
V gene: TRBV19
clone size: .
CDR3 protein: CASTDNTPGNYGYTF
CDR3 DNA: TGTGCCAGTACCGATAACACCCCGGGTAACTATGGCTACACCTTC

J gene: TRBJ2-1
D gene: .
CDR3 length: 13
V gene: TRBV12-3/TRBV12-4
clone size: .
CDR3 protein: CASRNPPTNEQFF
CDR3 DNA: TGTGCCAGCAGGAACCCGCCTACCAATGAGCAGTTCTTC

J gene: TRBJ2-1
D gene: TRBD2
CDR3 length: 15
V gene: TRBV11-2
clone size: .
CDR3 protein: CASSPRTSSYNEQFF
CDR3 DNA: TGTGCCAGCAGCCCCCGGACTAGCTCCTACAATGAGCAGTTCTTC

J gene: TRBJ2-7
D gene: TRBD1
CDR3 length: 14
V gene: TRBV2
clone size: few
CDR3 protein: CASSEGQGTYEQYF
CDR3 DNA: TGTGCCAGCAGTGAGGGACAGGGTACATACGAGCAGTACTTC

J gene: TRBJ2-7
D gene: TRBD2
CDR3 length: 17
V gene: TRBV2
clone size: few
CDR3 protein: CASRDTGTSGGVYEQYF
CDR3 DNA: TGTGCCAGCAGGGATACCGGGACTAGCGGGGGGGTCTACGAGCAGTACTTC

J gene: TRBJ2-7
D gene: TRBD2
CDR3 length: 14
V gene: TRBV28
clone size: .
CDR3 protein: CASSSLTSKSEQYF
CDR3 DNA: TGTGCCAGCAGTTCGCTGACTAGCAAAAGCGAGCAGTACTTC

J gene: TRBJ1-3
D gene: .
CDR3 length: 12
V gene: TRBV28
clone size: .
CDR3 protein: CASSTSGNTIYF
CDR3 DNA: TGTGCCAGCAGTACATCTGGAAACACCATATATTTT

J gene: TRBJ1-5
D gene: .
CDR3 length: 19
V gene: TRBV4-2
clone size: .
CDR3 protein: CASSQTLGKRGYSNQPQHF
CDR3 DNA: TGTGCCAGCAGCCAGACTTTAGGAAAGCGGGGATATAGCAATCAGCCCCAGCATTTT

J gene: TRBJ2-7
D gene: .
CDR3 length: 14
V gene: TRBV6-6
clone size: .
CDR3 protein: CASAPGGGIREQYF
CDR3 DNA: TGTGCCAGCGCCCCGGGGGGCGGGATTCGCGAGCAGTACTTC

J gene: TRBJ1-1
D gene: .
CDR3 length: 15
V gene: TRBV7-9
clone size: .
CDR3 protein: CASSFRQPAGTEAFF
CDR3 DNA: TGTGCCAGCAGCTTTAGACAGCCGGCAGGCACTGAAGCTTTCTTT

J gene: TRBJ1-2
D gene: .
CDR3 length: 12
V gene: TRBV29-1
clone size: .
CDR3 protein: CSVTTLHYGYTF
CDR3 DNA: TGCAGCGTCACGACACTGCACTATGGCTACACCTTC

J gene: TRBJ2-5
D gene: TRBD1
CDR3 length: 14
V gene: TRBV6-5
clone size: .
CDR3 protein: CASSYSGGKETQYF
CDR3 DNA: TGTGCCAGCAGTTACTCAGGGGGCAAAGAGACCCAGTACTTC

J gene: TRBJ2-1
D gene: TRBD2
CDR3 length: 15
V gene: TRBV19
clone size: .
CDR3 protein: CASSNGRVSYNEQFF
CDR3 DNA: TGTGCCAGTAGCAACGGGAGGGTGTCCTACAATGAGCAGTTCTTC

J gene: TRBJ2-3
D gene: TRBD2
CDR3 length: 14
V gene: TRBV27
clone size: .
CDR3 protein: CASSSRLAPDTQYF
CDR3 DNA: TGTGCCAGCAGTTCAAGACTAGCGCCAGATACGCAGTATTTT

J gene: TRBJ2-7
D gene: TRBD2
CDR3 length: 16
V gene: TRBV28
clone size: .
CDR3 protein: CASTSLGLAGFYEQYF
CDR3 DNA: TGTGCCAGCACCTCTTTGGGACTAGCGGGATTCTACGAGCAGTACTTC

J gene: TRBJ2-1
D gene: TRBD2
CDR3 length: 14
V gene: TRBV2
clone size: .
CDR3 protein: CASRGLAGNNEQFF
CDR3 DNA: TGTGCCAGCAGAGGACTAGCGGGAAACAATGAGCAGTTCTTC

J gene: TRBJ2-7
D gene: .
CDR3 length: 15
V gene: TRBV29-1
clone size: .
CDR3 protein: CSVEGDNSGDYEQYF
CDR3 DNA: TGCAGCGTTGAAGGGGACAACTCGGGTGACTACGAGCAGTACTTC

J gene: TRBJ2-5
D gene: .
CDR3 length: 16
V gene: TRBV28
clone size: .
CDR3 protein: CASSLGGTMYQETQYF
CDR3 DNA: TGTGCCAGCAGTTTAGGAGGGACCATGTACCAAGAGACCCAGTACTTC

J gene: TRBJ2-7
D gene: .
CDR3 length: 15
V gene: TRBV10-1
clone size: few
CDR3 protein: CASSNTGRSYYEQYF
CDR3 DNA: TGCGCCAGCAGCAATACTGGCAGGTCATACTACGAGCAGTACTTC

J gene: TRBJ1-2
D gene: .
CDR3 length: 15
V gene: TRBV28
clone size: .
CDR3 protein: CASVPGDTPNYGYTF
CDR3 DNA: TGTGCCAGCGTCCCTGGGGACACTCCTAACTATGGCTACACCTTC

J gene: TRBJ2-3
D gene: TRBD2
CDR3 length: 15
V gene: TRBV14
clone size: .
CDR3 protein: CASSGLAGFTDTQYF
CDR3 DNA: TGTGCCAGCAGCGGACTAGCGGGGTTCACAGATACGCAGTATTTT

J gene: TRBJ2-3
D gene: TRBD2
CDR3 length: 15
V gene: TRBV29-1
clone size: .
CDR3 protein: CSVLPGLAYTDTQYF
CDR3 DNA: TGCAGCGTTCTGCCGGGACTAGCCTACACAGATACGCAGTATTTT

J gene: TRBJ1-2
D gene: .
CDR3 length: 13
V gene: TRBV6-1
clone size: .
CDR3 protein: CASSEVRQSGYTF
CDR3 DNA: TGTGCCAGCAGTGAAGTGAGGCAGTCGGGCTACACCTTC

J gene: TRBJ1-2
D gene: .
CDR3 length: 14
V gene: TRBV3-1/TRBV3-2
clone size: .
CDR3 protein: CASSQGDRTYGYTF
CDR3 DNA: TGTGCCAGCAGCCAAGGCGACAGAACCTATGGCTACACCTTC

J gene: TRBJ1-2
D gene: TRBD1
CDR3 length: 14
V gene: TRBV28
clone size: .
CDR3 protein: CASSLRGPSYGYTF
CDR3 DNA: TGTGCCAGCAGTTTAAGGGGGCCTTCCTATGGCTACACCTTC

J gene: TRBJ1-1
D gene: TRBD1
CDR3 length: 13
V gene: TRBV11-3
clone size: .
CDR3 protein: CASSSGQGTEAFF
CDR3 DNA: TGTGCCAGCAGCTCGGGACAGGGGACTGAAGCTTTCTTT

J gene: TRBJ2-5
D gene: TRBD2
CDR3 length: 15
V gene: TRBV7-2
clone size: .
CDR3 protein: CASSLARERGETQYF
CDR3 DNA: TGTGCCAGCAGCTTAGCGCGGGAGCGGGGAGAGACCCAGTACTTC

J gene: TRBJ1-1
D gene: TRBD1
CDR3 length: 17
V gene: TRBV7-2
clone size: .
CDR3 protein: CASSHTSMTGRRTEAFF
CDR3 DNA: TGTGCCAGCAGCCACACAAGCATGACAGGGCGACGGACTGAAGCTTTCTTT

J gene: TRBJ2-1
D gene: .
CDR3 length: 16
V gene: TRBV7-9
clone size: .
CDR3 protein: CASSLGPPESYNEQFF
CDR3 DNA: TGTGCCAGCAGCTTAGGCCCCCCAGAATCCTACAATGAGCAGTTCTTC

J gene: TRBJ2-3
D gene: TRBD2
CDR3 length: 16
V gene: TRBV5-1
clone size: .
CDR3 protein: CASSLLRGSETDTQYF
CDR3 DNA: TGCGCCAGCAGCTTGTTGCGGGGGAGTGAAACAGATACGCAGTATTTT

J gene: TRBJ2-7
D gene: .
CDR3 length: 14
V gene: TRBV25-1
clone size: .
CDR3 protein: CASSVRASPYEQYF
CDR3 DNA: TGTGCCAGCAGTGTGAGGGCCTCTCCCTACGAGCAGTACTTC

J gene: TRBJ2-2
D gene: TRBD1
CDR3 length: 15
V gene: TRBV11-2
clone size: once
CDR3 protein: CASTRDRGNTGELFF
CDR3 DNA: TGTGCCAGCACCCGGGACAGGGGAAACACCGGGGAGCTGTTTTTT

J gene: TRBJ1-2
D gene: TRBD1
CDR3 length: 14
V gene: TRBV7-8
clone size: few
CDR3 protein: CASSLGTGAEGYTF
CDR3 DNA: TGTGCCAGCAGCTTAGGGACAGGGGCTGAAGGCTACACCTTC

J gene: TRBJ1-1
D gene: .
CDR3 length: 14
V gene: TRBV28
clone size: .
CDR3 protein: CASSLGRVNTEAFF
CDR3 DNA: TGTGCCAGCAGTTTGGGGAGGGTGAACACTGAAGCTTTCTTT

J gene: TRBJ1-1
D gene: .
CDR3 length: 16
V gene: TRBV4-3
clone size: .
CDR3 protein: CASSQDLTAANTEAFF
CDR3 DNA: TGCGCCAGCAGCCAAGATCTGACAGCTGCGAACACTGAAGCTTTCTTT